These T cell receptor beta chains were read from a single sample in a study of cytomegalovirus exposure and HLA in healthy donors. Produced via immunoSEQ multiplex PCR; TCRdb's table is partial and in-frame only. This sample carries about 82,000 clones, roughly 72% of them seen once, and the ten largest clones take around 6.4%. Sequenced: PBMCs. The receptor set was obtained from a woman aged 45-59 years in good health and CMV-seropositive. Each CDR3 is given with its conserved first and last residue. The D gene is left open where the match is weak. A row's size may be missing; if present it is once, few, many or a size class.

size	V	J	D	length	CDR3	DNA
.	TRBV6-1	TRBJ1-2	.	11	CASSRQGGYTF	TGTGCCAGCAGTAGGCAGGGGGGCTACACCTTC
.	TRBV5-1	TRBJ2-7	TRBD2	17	CASSFAPTSGRAVEQYF	TGCGCCAGCAGCTTCGCCCCAACTAGCGGGAGGGCCGTCGAGCAGTACTTC
.	TRBV4-1	TRBJ1-5	.	15	CASSQDRTDNQPQHF	TGCGCCAGCAGCCAAGATAGAACAGACAATCAGCCCCAGCATTTT
.	TRBV7-9	TRBJ2-5	.	12	CASTTGSETQYF	TGTGCCAGCACCACGGGTTCTGAGACCCAGTACTTC
.	TRBV7-2	TRBJ2-1	.	16	CASSQPSRAYYNEQFF	TGTGCCAGCAGCCAGCCATCGAGGGCTTACTACAATGAGCAGTTCTTC
.	TRBV29-1	TRBJ2-7	TRBD2	16	CSVSGTSGRLSYEQYF	TGCAGCGTTTCGGGAACTAGCGGGCGGCTTTCCTACGAGCAGTACTTC
.	TRBV4-1	TRBJ2-1	TRBD2	16	CASSQVASGAYNEQFF	TGCGCCAGCAGCCAAGTCGCTAGCGGAGCCTACAATGAGCAGTTCTTC
few	TRBV30	TRBJ1-3	.	11	CAWSQGDTIYF	TGTGCCTGGAGTCAAGGGGACACCATATATTTT
few	TRBV29-1	TRBJ2-1	.	10	CGGMRNEQFF	TGCGGGGGGATGCGCAATGAGCAGTTCTTC
.	TRBV4-1	TRBJ2-7	.	17	CASSQDLEFGGRYEQYF	TGCGCCAGCAGCCAAGATCTCGAATTCGGGGGAAGATACGAGCAGTACTTC